The 13 T cell receptor beta chains below come from one sample, sequenced in a study of cytomegalovirus exposure and HLA in healthy donors. The primer mix had 60 Vbeta and 13 Jbeta primers. Assay: immunoSEQ multiplex PCR; the TCRdb copy retains only in-frame clones and omits some. The data show about 200,000 clones, about four fifths seen once. The source material was PBMCs. These receptors all stem from a male donor in good health and CMV-seropositive.

This clone was counted once. The J gene is TRBJ1-4, the V gene TRBV19; TRBD1 matches at 12 bases. The V segment lost 5 bases and the J segment 7 bases; nucleotides outside the gene matches: 8. CDR3 length equals 16 residues. CDR1 is LNHDA, CDR2 SQIVND, per germline (reference sequence). The CDR3 here is CASSASGQGAGEKLFF. CDR3 nucleotide sequence: TGTGCCAGTAGTGCTTCGGGACAGGGGGCAGGTGAAAAACTGTTTTTT.

The rearrangement joins TRBV7-6 to TRBJ2-2; 8 bases align to TRBD1. V was pared by 5 bases and J by 4 bases, with 9 bases of the junction left unmatched. The CDR3 has 16 amino acids. Looked up from germline, CDR1 is SGHVS and CDR2 is FNYEAQ. The CDR3 spells CASSATTGVGTGELFF. CDR3 DNA: TGTGCCAGCAGCGCTACGACAGGGGTGGGCACCGGGGAGCTGTTTTTT.

The genes are TRBV19 and TRBJ2-5; no definite D call. Germline V gives CDR1 LNHDA, CDR2 SQIVND (reference sequence). Between the trimmed V and J ends, which lost 4 bases and 3 bases, there was a span of 21 bases. CDR3 length equals 17 residues. The CDR3 here is CASSTQWRAGEKETQYF. CDR3 bases: TGTGCCAGTAGTACCCAATGGCGTGCAGGCGAAAAAGAGACCCAGTACTTC.

The chain recombines TRBV27 with TRBJ2-7, with 9 bases matching TRBD1. The V and J ends lost 3 bases and 0 bases, in that order; junction bases with no gene match: 9. Germline V gene sequence: CDR1 MNHEY, CDR2 SMNVEV (reference sequence). The CDR3 consists of 17 residues. The CDR3 here is CASSLTPGTGSSYEQYF. The DNA for the CDR3 is TGTGCCAGCAGTTTGACCCCCGGGACAGGGAGCTCCTACGAGCAGTACTTC.

The chain has TRBV7-9 and TRBJ1-6, with a tentative D call TRBD1 (6 bases). The CDR3 covers 14 residues. V shed 4 bases and J shed 8 bases, with 12 bases lying between them. The V gene's germline CDR1 is SEHNR and CDR2 FQNEAQ (reference sequence). Here the CDR3 DNA reads TGTGCCAGCAGCTCTACAGGGTACGATTCACCCCTCCACTTT. The encoded protein is CASSSTGYDSPLHF.

This clone has only a few counts. The J gene is TRBJ2-1, the V gene TRBV4-3, with 7 bases fitting TRBD2. This CDR3 has 17 residues. CDR1 is LGHNA and CDR2 is YSLEER in the germline V gene. J gave up 4 bases and V 0 bases, and 9 bases lay outside the gene matches. CDR3 DNA: TGCGCCAGCAGCCAAGATCCTGGGGGGGGATTATACAATGAGCAGTTCTTC. As protein: CASSQDPGGGLYNEQFF.

In its sample, this clone was seen once. The chain carries TRBV11-3 and TRBJ2-3; 11 nucleotides match TRBD2. Unmatched junction bases numbered 10, after V lost 5 bases and J lost 6 bases. Germline CDR1 and CDR2: SGHNT and YENEEA. This CDR3 region has 16 residues. The CDR3 region is CASSLSLAGGGDTQYF. The CDR3 DNA follows: TGTGCCAGCAGCCTCTCTCTAGCGGGGGGTGGGGATACGCAGTATTTT.

V usage is TRBV19 and J usage is TRBJ2-5, with a weak D call TRBD1 (6 bases). The DNA end favors TRBJ2-7, so the J call may be wrong. Germline assignment: CDR1 LNHDA and CDR2 SQIVND (reference sequence). CDR3 length: 14 amino acids. The CDR3 bases are TGTGCCAGTAGTAATCTGGGGGCCGGGTACGAGCAGTACTTC. This encodes CASSNLGAGYEQYF.

This clone appeared once. The genes are TRBV27 and TRBJ2-2; possible D gene TRBD2, 5 bases. CDR1 is MNHEY, CDR2 SMNVEV, per germline (reference sequence). Trimming removed 0 bases at V and 4 bases at J, with 15 bases between. This CDR3 is 17 amino acids long. CDR3 amino acids: CASSLSQRQRTTGELFF. Written as DNA, the CDR3 is TGTGCCAGCAGTTTATCTCAGCGGCAGAGGACCACCGGGGAGCTGTTTTTT.

This clone was found a few times. This chain connects TRBV7-9 to TRBJ2-7; possibly TRBD2 for D (5 bases). The CDR3 covers 14 residues. Germline loops: CDR1 SEHNR, CDR2 FQNEAQ (reference sequence). The V end lost 2 bases, the J end lost 3 bases, and 11 bases lay between the germline ends. The CDR3 reads CASSLLEVSYEQYF. CDR3 bases: TGTGCCAGCAGCTTATTGGAGGTTAGCTACGAGCAGTACTTC.

The genes are TRBV7-9 and TRBJ2-7; D possibly corresponds to TRBD2 (5 bases). Germline CDR1 and CDR2: SEHNR and FQNEAQ (reference sequence). The V end lost 5 bases, the J end lost 3 bases, and 14 bases lay between the germline ends. The CDR3 spans 14 residues. The CDR3 loop reads CASSKGLGDYEQYF. In DNA form, the CDR3 reads TGTGCCAGCAGCAAGGGTCTGGGAGACTACGAGCAGTACTTC.

V gene TRBV11-1 combines with J gene TRBJ2-3, with D possibly TRBD1 on 7 matching bases. Trimming took off 7 bases at V and 2 bases at J, with 10 bases between the two ends. This CDR3 contains 13 residues. Germline CDR1 is SGHAT and CDR2 is FQDESV (reference sequence). CDR3 residues: CASTRGVTDTQYF. The CDR3 nucleotides read TGTGCCAGCACCAGGGGGGTCACAGATACGCAGTATTTT.

The chain is built from TRBV7-8 and TRBJ2-7; D ambiguous. The germline V gene has CDR1 SGHVS and CDR2 FQNEAQ. This CDR3 is built from 12 residues. Trimming left V 4 bases short and J 4 bases short, with 8 bases between. CDR3 DNA sequence: TGTGCCAGCAGCTCGAACTCGTACGAGCAGTACTTC. Its protein is CASSSNSYEQYF.